This T cell receptor beta chain was recovered during a study of blood T cell repertoires in COVID-19. Study background: Collection of acute and convalescent COVID-19 samples took place in the United States, Italy and Spain.

In the original processing: Counts of nucleated cells, estimated from reference gene primer amplification, were obtained. Here immunoSEQ multiplex PCR was the method, and the copy in TCRdb shows in-frame clones only, minus some. Clonal size and the V and J genes are those of that table, whereas D and trimming came from the DNA. The table shows tens of thousands of clones, with about four fifths occurring only once. This CDR3 region has 14 residues. Per germline, CDR1 MDHEN and CDR2 SYDVKM. Trimming shortened V by 3 bases and J by 2 bases, and 8 bases separated the two germline ends. V usage is TRBV28 and J usage is TRBJ1-5, with D tentatively TRBD1 (6 bases). The sequenced sample was peripheral blood. This receptor was taken from a man aged 50 to 60 with acute or convalescent COVID-19. The CDR3 DNA reads as TGTGCCAGCAGTTTGGCAGGGGGCAATCAGCCCCAGCATTTT. Translating it yields CASSLAGGNQPQHF.